The rows below give T cell receptor beta chains drawn from one sample of a study of graft-versus-host responses after intestinal transplantation. The protocol was immunoSEQ multiplex PCR, while the TCRdb copy is restricted to in-frame clones and leaves out a portion. The table records over 3,000 clones, just under 75% of them present only once. Specimen: ileum tissue, collected 950 to 1,200 days after intestinal transplantation. The receptors shown here come from a human patient who received an intestinal transplant, so some T cells may come from the graft donor. Both conserved end residues are part of each CDR3. The D gene is left open where the match is weak. The size of a clone is reported for some rows only, either as once, few or many, or as a class for expanded clones.

D,J,V,size,CDR3,DNA
-,TRBJ2-7,TRBV5-6,-,CASSSRETFDYEQYF,TGTGCCAGCAGCTCCAGGGAAACCTTCGACTACGAGCAGTACTTC
TRBD1,TRBJ1-5,TRBV6-5,-,CASSYSQGDQPQHF,TGTGCCAGCAGTTACTCCCAGGGGGACCAGCCCCAGCATTTT
-,TRBJ1-1,TRBV27,-,CASSFRAPNTEAFF,TGTGCCAGCAGTTTTCGGGCCCCGAACACTGAAGCTTTCTTT
TRBD1,TRBJ1-2,TRBV5-4,-,CASSPNRGPGGYTF,TGTGCCAGCAGTCCTAACAGGGGGCCGGGTGGCTACACCTTC
TRBD1,TRBJ2-7,TRBV14,-,CASSQGQGYARQYF,TGTGCCAGCAGCCAAGGACAGGGGTACGCCAGGCAGTACTTC
-,TRBJ1-5,TRBV4-1,few,CASSQVLDQPQHF,TGCGCCAGCAGCCAAGTACTAGATCAGCCCCAGCATTTT
-,TRBJ1-5,TRBV6-5,-,CATKDGVDRPQHF,TGTGCCACTAAAGATGGGGTAGATAGACCCCAGCATTTT
TRBD2,TRBJ2-3,TRBV5-4,-,CASVLSGSSTDTQYF,TGTGCCAGCGTTTTAAGCGGGAGTAGCACAGATACGCAGTATTTT
-,TRBJ2-3,TRBV4-1,-,CASSQDLGNDPQYF,TGCGCCAGCAGCCAAGATCTGGGTAACGATCCGCAGTATTTT
-,TRBJ2-3,TRBV5-1,-,CASSDNTDTQYF,TGCGCCAGCAGCGACAACACAGATACGCAGTATTTT
TRBD1,TRBJ1-4,TRBV6-5,-,CASTTRTGREKLFF,TGTGCCAGCACCACTAGGACAGGGAGAGAAAAACTGTTTTTT
TRBD1,TRBJ2-3,TRBV29-1,-,CSVKGQGAGTQYF,TGCAGCGTTAAGGGACAGGGGGCTGGAACGCAGTATTTT
-,TRBJ1-1,TRBV28,-,CASSSDTGWHTEAFF,TGTGCCAGCAGTTCCGATACAGGGTGGCACACTGAAGCTTTCTTT
-,TRBJ1-4,TRBV7-3,-,CASSARQAGWEKLFF,TGTGCCAGCAGCGCTCGACAAGCCGGGTGGGAAAAACTGTTTTTT
-,TRBJ1-4,TRBV9,-,CASSRLGTSNEKLFF,TGTGCCAGCAGCCGATTAGGAACGTCTAATGAAAAACTGTTTTTT
TRBD2,TRBJ2-5,TRBV5-1,-,CASSPAGGQETQYF,TGCGCCAGCAGCCCGGCGGGGGGGCAAGAGACCCAGTACTTC
-,TRBJ2-2,TRBV9,few,CASSVLAGNTGELFF,TGTGCCAGCAGCGTATTGGCAGGGAACACCGGGGAGCTGTTTTTT
TRBD1,TRBJ2-3,TRBV19,-,CATHPGQGPWTDTQYF,TGTGCCACACACCCGGGACAGGGGCCTTGGACAGATACGCAGTATTTT
TRBD2,TRBJ2-2,TRBV27,-,CASSSLGLAGGAGTGELFF,TGTGCCAGCAGTTCCCTCGGGCTAGCGGGAGGTGCGGGGACCGGGGAGCTGTTTTTT
-,TRBJ2-5,TRBV7-9,-,CASSLLGRKETQYF,TGTGCCAGCAGCTTATTAGGACGGAAAGAGACCCAGTACTTC
-,TRBJ1-5,TRBV19,-,CASSSGQSIYQPQHF,TGTGCCAGTAGTTCGGGACAATCTATTTATCAGCCCCAGCATTTT
TRBD1,TRBJ2-7,TRBV27,-,CASSTNRGAYEQYF,TGTGCCAGCAGTACAAACAGGGGAGCCTACGAGCAGTACTTC